The 11 T cell receptor beta chains below come from one sample, sequenced in a study of blood T cell repertoires in COVID-19. Data came from immunoSEQ multiplex PCR; TCRdb stores just in-frame clones and leaves some out. The table lists fewer than 110,000 clones, 75% to 95% of them singletons, with over 1% in the top ten. Sequencing was carried out using peripheral blood. Receptors originate from a woman in her twenties or thirties with acute or convalescent COVID-19.

The rearrangement uses TRBV7-2 and TRBJ1-1; D is unresolved. The CDR3 extends over 15 amino acids. V gave up 1 base and J gave up 0 bases, with 9 bases separating them. From germline, CDR1 is SGHTA and CDR2 FQGNSA. In DNA form, the CDR3 reads TGTGCCAGCAGCTTAGTGTCTCAGTTGAACACTGAAGCTTTCTTT. Its protein is CASSLVSQLNTEAFF.

A few counts support this clone. The rearrangement links TRBV18 to TRBJ1-2, with D tentatively TRBD1 (6 bases). Trimming pared 6 bases from V and 5 bases from J, leaving 22 bases between. Germline V gives CDR1 KGHSH, CDR2 LQKENI. The CDR3 covers 16 residues. CDR3 nucleotides: TGTGCCAGCTCGGGGTCGTCTATAGGGGGAGAGTATGGCTACACCTTC. This translates into CASSGSSIGGEYGYTF.

This clone was counted only a few times. V is TRBV9 and J is TRBJ2-7, with D tentatively TRBD2 (6 bases). Germline CDR1 reads SGDLS; CDR2 reads YYNGEE. The V and J ends lost 4 bases and 3 bases respectively, with 20 bases between them. The CDR3 is made up of 16 amino acids. The CDR3 DNA sequence: TGTGCCAGCAGCCCTACTGGGGGGACCACTTACTACGAGCAGTACTTC. The encoded protein is CASSPTGGTTYYEQYF.

This clone was found once. The chain is built from TRBV30 and TRBJ2-7; D is unclear. CDR1 is GTSNPN, CDR2 SVGIG, per germline (reference sequence). The CDR3 spans 11 residues. This chain's CDR3 is CGLVESYEQYF. The CDR3 DNA follows: TGTGGCCTAGTGGAATCCTACGAGCAGTACTTC.

The V call is TRBV5-6, the J call TRBJ2-3; 7 bases align to TRBD1. V was pared by 2 bases and J by 2 bases, with 5 bases of the junction left unmatched. Germline CDR1 and CDR2: SGHDT and YYEEEE. This CDR3 comprises 15 residues. CDR3 nucleotides: TGTGCCAGCAGCTTCGACAGGGTTTTCACAGATACGCAGTATTTT. As protein: CASSFDRVFTDTQYF.

The genes are TRBV6-5 and TRBJ2-7, with TRBD2 matching over 7 bases. The germline CDR1 and CDR2 sequences are MNHEY and SVGAGI. V lost 0 bases, J lost 2 bases, and 7 bases stayed unmatched. This CDR3 is built from 16 residues. For the CDR3, the DNA is TGTGCCAGCAGTTACTCCAGCCTAGCGGCAACCTACGAGCAGTACTTC. Its translation is CASSYSSLAATYEQYF.

The chain carries TRBV9 and TRBJ1-6; perhaps TRBD1 as D (5 bases). Germline-derived CDR1 and CDR2 are SGDLS and YYNGEE. V lost 1 base to trimming and J lost 4 bases, with 15 bases between them. CDR3 length equals 17 residues. This CDR3 is CASSVTGGIGYNSPLHF. The CDR3 DNA follows: TGTGCCAGCAGCGTAACCGGGGGTATCGGGTATAATTCACCCCTCCACTTT.

The DNA for the CDR3 is TGTGCCAGCAGTCCACAGGGCTCTCAGCCCCAGCATTTT. It yields the protein CASSPQGSQPQHF. This chain connects TRBV12-3 or TRBV12-4 to TRBJ1-5; D is possibly TRBD1 (6 bases). CDR3 length: 13 residues. Trimming removed 5 bases at V and 6 bases at J, with 11 bases between.

V gene TRBV7-2 combines with J gene TRBJ2-4; no definite D call. CDR3 length: 16 residues. Trimming removed 2 bases at V and 0 bases at J, with 11 bases between. Germline CDR1 SGHTA, CDR2 FQGNSA. The CDR3 loop is CASSLSSAQAKNIQYF. Here the CDR3 DNA reads TGTGCCAGCAGCTTAAGCAGCGCCCAAGCCAAAAACATTCAGTACTTC.

V and J are TRBV7-3 and TRBJ2-1, with TRBD2 identical over 9 bases. This CDR3 has 15 amino acids. From germline, CDR1 is SGHTA and CDR2 FQGTGA. With V trimmed by 1 base and J by 7 bases, 5 bases remained unmatched. CDR3 protein: CASSLSGGATNEQFF. For the CDR3, the DNA is TGTGCCAGCAGCTTAAGCGGGGGGGCCACGAATGAGCAGTTCTTC.

This chain connects TRBV14 to TRBJ1-2; TRBD1 is a possible D gene (5 bases). V was shortened by 3 bases and J by 0 bases, with 8 bases between the two germline ends. The CDR3 runs to 14 residues. Germline CDR1 SGHDN, CDR2 FVKESK. The CDR3 is CASSHSGSNYGYTF. The CDR3 nucleotides are TGTGCCAGCAGCCATTCAGGGTCTAACTATGGCTACACCTTC.